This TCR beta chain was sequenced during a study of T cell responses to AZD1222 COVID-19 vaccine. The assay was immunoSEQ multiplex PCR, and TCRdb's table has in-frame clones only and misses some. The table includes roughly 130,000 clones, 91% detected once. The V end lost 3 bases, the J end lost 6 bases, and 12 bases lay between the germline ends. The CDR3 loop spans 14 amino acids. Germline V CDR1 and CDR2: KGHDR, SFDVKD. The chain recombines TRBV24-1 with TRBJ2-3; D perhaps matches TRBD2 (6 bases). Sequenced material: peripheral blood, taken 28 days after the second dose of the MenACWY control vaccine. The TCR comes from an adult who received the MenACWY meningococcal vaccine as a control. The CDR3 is CATSDLRGADTQYF. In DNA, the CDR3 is TGTGCCACCAGTGATCTGCGGGGAGCGGATACGCAGTATTTT.